The 29 T cell receptor beta chains presented below share a single source sample, sequenced in a study of T cell responses to AZD1222 COVID-19 vaccine. TCRdb's copy holds only in-frame clones and misses some; the assay was immunoSEQ multiplex PCR. In the table there are 100,000 to 150,000 clones, approximately 83% of which are singletons. The specimen was peripheral blood, collected on day 0 of AZD1222 vaccination. Every receptor here comes from an adult in good health.

V is TRBV6-2 or TRBV6-3 and J is TRBJ1-1; D is perhaps TRBD1 (6 bases). The V and J ends lost 2 bases and 9 bases respectively, with 13 bases between them. The CDR3 sequence is 13 residues long. The germline V gene encodes CDR1 MNHEY and CDR2 SVGEGT. The CDR3 here is CASSYPTGQQAFF. CDR3 DNA: TGTGCCAGCAGTTACCCAACAGGACAGCAAGCTTTCTTT.

The chain couples TRBV4-2 to TRBJ1-5; D not resolved. Germline loops: CDR1 LGHNA, CDR2 YNFKEQ. V shed 0 bases and J shed 3 bases, with 12 bases lying between them. The CDR3 consists of 16 residues. The CDR3 coding sequence is TGTGCCAGCAGCCAAGATCTAACGCCACCCAATCAGCCCCAGCATTTT. Amino acids: CASSQDLTPPNQPQHF.

V gene TRBV5-4 combines with J gene TRBJ2-7; D is possibly TRBD2 (5 bases). The V gene's germline CDR1 is SGHNT and CDR2 YYREEE (reference sequence). The CDR3 is made up of 14 amino acids. Between the trimmed V and J ends, which lost 1 base and 3 bases, there was a span of 11 bases. The CDR3 spells CASSLRGRGYEQYF. The CDR3 DNA reads as TGTGCCAGCAGCTTGCGGGGTCGAGGCTACGAGCAGTACTTC. Variable domain in full (rest from reference TRBV5-4 and TRBJ2-7): ETGVTQSPTHLIKTRGQQVTLRCSSQSGHNTVSWYQQALGQGPQFIFQYYREEENGRGNFPPRFSGLQFPNYSSELNVNALELDDSALYLCASSLRGRGYEQYFGPGTRLTVT.

The chain has TRBV7-9 and TRBJ1-4; D remains unclear. The CDR3 runs to 15 residues. Germline V gene lookup returns CDR1 SEHNR and CDR2 FQNEAQ (reference sequence). Trimming pared 5 bases from V and 7 bases from J, leaving 17 bases between. This CDR3 reads CASSPFFPPIEKLFF. The CDR3 nucleotides read TGTGCCAGCAGCCCCTTTTTTCCACCTATTGAAAAACTGTTTTTT. Using reference TRBV7-9 and TRBJ1-4 for the parts outside the CDR3, the full variable domain is DTGVSQNPRHKITKRGQNVTFRCDPISEHNRLYWYRQTLGQGPEFLTYFQNEAQLEKSRLLSDRFSAERPKGSFSTLEIQRTEQGDSAMYLCASSPFFPPIEKLFFGSGTQLSVL.

This chain uses TRBV12-5 with TRBJ2-5, with no clear D. From germline, CDR1 is LGHNT and CDR2 FRNRAP. Trimming removed 2 bases at V and 5 bases at J, with 9 bases between. CDR3 length: 13 residues. The CDR3 is CASGLRASETQYF. The DNA of the CDR3 is TGTGCTAGTGGTTTGAGGGCCTCGGAGACCCAGTACTTC.

This chain connects TRBV6-5 to TRBJ1-1; D unresolved. CDR1 and CDR2 (germline): MNHEY, SVGAGI. V was cut by 1 base and J by 5 bases, with 17 bases left in between. There are 16 residues in the CDR3. This CDR3 is CASSYWAGVRGTEAFF. CDR3 bases: TGTGCCAGCAGTTACTGGGCAGGCGTTAGAGGGACTGAAGCTTTCTTT.

This clone has a single count. The chain joins TRBV24-1 to TRBJ2-3, with 9 bases matching TRBD2. The V and J ends lost 3 bases and 7 bases, in that order; junction bases with no gene match: 7. The CDR3 contains 15 residues. Germline V CDR1 and CDR2: KGHDR, SFDVKD. The CDR3 loop is CATSDRGLAGNTQYF. The CDR3 region has the DNA TGTGCCACCAGTGATAGGGGGCTAGCGGGGAATACGCAGTATTTT.

The chain carries TRBV14 and TRBJ1-3; tentative D call: TRBD1 (5 bases). This CDR3 is 15 amino acids long. Germline V gene lookup returns CDR1 SGHDN and CDR2 FVKESK. V lost 2 bases, J lost 3 bases, and 11 bases lay in between. CDR3 nucleotides: TGTGCCAGCAGCCAACTATTCGGGGGTGGAAACACCATATATTTT. Protein sequence: CASSQLFGGGNTIYF.

This chain joins TRBV3-1 (or the pseudogene TRBV3-2) and TRBJ2-7, with 10 nucleotides matching TRBD2. This CDR3 spans 14 amino acids. V shed 4 bases, J shed 4 bases, and the junction held 4 bases outside the gene matches. Germline loops: CDR1 LGHDT, CDR2 YNNKEL (reference sequence). The CDR3 is CASSRASGSYEQYF. For the CDR3, the DNA is TGTGCCAGCAGCCGGGCTAGCGGGAGTTACGAGCAGTACTTC.

The rearrangement links TRBV10-2 to TRBJ2-7; D unclear. CDR1 and CDR2 (germline): WSHSY, SAAADI. The V gene lost 0 bases and the J gene lost 2 bases, with 8 bases spanning the gap. The CDR3 is 14 residues long. The CDR3 loop reads CASSESIGTYEQYF. The CDR3 nucleotides read TGCGCCAGCAGTGAGTCGATAGGGACCTACGAGCAGTACTTC.

The chain links TRBV4-3 to TRBJ1-3; the D is unclear. This CDR3 contains 14 residues. Trimming cost V 0 bases and J 4 bases, with 7 bases left between them. CDR1 and CDR2 (germline): LGHNA, YSLEER. CDR3 bases: TGCGCCAGCAGCCAAGATCGGTCGGGAAACACCATATATTTT. It translates to CASSQDRSGNTIYF.

The V and J genes are TRBV12-3 or TRBV12-4 and TRBJ2-1; D is perhaps TRBD1 or TRBD2 (5 bases each). The CDR3 sequence is 13 residues long. Between the trimmed V and J ends, which lost 6 bases and 5 bases, there was a span of 11 bases. The CDR3, as DNA: TGTGCCAGCAGGGGGGACGGACACAATGAGCAGTTCTTC. As protein: CASRGDGHNEQFF.

The chain combines TRBV21-1 with TRBJ1-6. TRBV21-1 is noted as a pseudogene. This CDR3 has 18 residues. DNA of the CDR3: TGTGCCAGCAGCAAAGAGGGCCCGCGCCCCGCCTATAATTCACCCCTCCACTTT. Protein product: CASSKEGPRPAYNSPLHF.

The chain uses TRBV6-5 and TRBJ1-1, with 10 bases matching TRBD1. The germline V gene has CDR1 MNHEY and CDR2 SVGAGI. This CDR3 spans 15 amino acids. Trimming took 6 bases from V and 4 from J; bases not matched to a gene: 8. The CDR3, as DNA: TGTGCCAGCAGCCAGACAGGGGGCGAAGGCACTGAAGCTTTCTTT. It yields the protein CASSQTGGEGTEAFF.

V is TRBV4-1 and J is TRBJ1-2; 9 nucleotides match TRBD1. V lost 4 bases and J lost 3; bases outside the gene matches: 6. Germline V CDR1 and CDR2: MGHRA, YSYEKL. CDR3 length: 15 amino acids. CDR3 protein: CASSPGQGPDYGYTF. CDR3 DNA sequence: TGCGCCAGCAGCCCGGGACAGGGTCCAGACTATGGCTACACCTTC.

The chain recombines TRBV13 with TRBJ1-4; D is perhaps TRBD1 (5 bases). Trimming removed 3 bases at V and 10 bases at J, with 18 bases between. From germline, CDR1 is PRHDT and CDR2 FYEKMQ (reference sequence). CDR3 length: 15 amino acids. The CDR3 here is CASSLRSFLGVKLFF. The CDR3 bases are TGTGCCAGCAGCTTGAGAAGCTTTCTAGGGGTAAAACTGTTTTTT.

The chain links TRBV5-6 to TRBJ2-2; TRBD1 is a possible D gene (5 bases). CDR3 length: 17 residues. V was pared by 4 bases and J by 4 bases, with 20 bases between. Germline CDR1 is SGHDT and CDR2 is YYEEEE. The CDR3 is CASSPVRQGRATGELFF. Written as DNA, the CDR3 is TGTGCCAGCAGCCCGGTGCGGCAGGGTCGAGCCACCGGGGAGCTGTTTTTT.

The sample holds one count of this clone. This chain links TRBV24-1 with TRBJ1-6; 8 nucleotides match TRBD1. Per germline, CDR1 KGHDR and CDR2 SFDVKD. The V gene end was trimmed by 11 bases and the J gene end by 10 bases; junction bases not matched to a gene: 6. The CDR3 sequence is 12 residues long. CDR3 amino acids: CANQGARSPLHF. In nucleotides, the CDR3 is TGTGCCAACCAGGGGGCCCGGTCACCCCTCCACTTT.

The chain employs TRBV3-1 (or the pseudogene TRBV3-2) and TRBJ2-4; perhaps D is TRBD1 or TRBD2 (6 bases each). The V and J ends lost 5 bases and 5 bases respectively, with 13 bases between them. Germline assignment: CDR1 LGHDT and CDR2 YNNKEL (reference sequence). CDR3 length: 14 residues. CDR3 protein: CASSTIGGQNIQYF. The CDR3 bases are TGTGCCAGCAGCACGATAGGGGGGCAAAACATTCAGTACTTC.

The chain employs TRBV7-2 and TRBJ2-3; 16 nucleotides agree with TRBD2. CDR3 length: 17 amino acids. The ends lost 5 bases at V and 2 bases at J; junction bases unmatched: 4. CDR1 is SGHTA, CDR2 FQGNSA, per germline. The CDR3 loop is CASSPGLAGGSTDTQYF. For the CDR3, the DNA is TGTGCCAGCAGCCCGGGACTAGCGGGGGGGTCCACAGATACGCAGTATTTT.

The genes are TRBV27 and TRBJ2-7, with TRBD2 identical over 7 bases. Looked up from germline, CDR1 is MNHEY and CDR2 is SMNVEV (reference sequence). Trimming removed 2 bases from V and 5 bases from J; junction bases left unmatched: 6. This CDR3 spans 14 amino acids. The CDR3 loop is CASSLNGGRNEQYF. The CDR3 DNA sequence: TGTGCCAGCAGTTTAAATGGCGGGAGAAACGAGCAGTACTTC.

The chain employs TRBV19 and TRBJ1-5; D remains ambiguous. The CDR3 totals 16 residues. CDR1 LNHDA and CDR2 SQIVND come from the germline V gene (reference sequence). V lost 6 bases, J lost 5 bases, and 20 bases lay in between. The DNA of the CDR3 is TGTGCCAGTAGAGATTCCGGAGCGGCGGACCATCAGCCCCAGCATTTT. Its protein product is CASRDSGAADHQPQHF.

The table lists this clone with a count of one. This sequence joins TRBV6-5 and TRBJ2-7; D possibly corresponds to TRBD2 (6 bases). The CDR3 sequence is 13 residues long. V gave up 5 bases and J gave up 2 bases, with 10 bases separating them. Germline V lookup: CDR1 MNHEY, CDR2 SVGAGI. The CDR3 region is CASSKGLPYEQYF. The CDR3 DNA is TGTGCCAGCAGTAAGGGACTTCCCTACGAGCAGTACTTC.

A single count supports this clone. The chain links TRBV19 to TRBJ1-2; D not resolved. This CDR3 is 16 amino acids long. Germline-derived CDR1 and CDR2 are LNHDA and SQIVND (reference sequence). Trimming took off 9 bases at V and 0 bases at J, with 20 bases between the two ends. DNA of the CDR3: TGTGCCAGGAAAATGGGAACAGTTAGTTCTAACTATGGCTACACCTTC. It specifies CARKMGTVSSNYGYTF. The entire variable domain, with the rest obtained from reference TRBV19 and TRBJ1-2, is as follows: DGGITQSPKYLFRKEGQNVTLSCEQNLNHDAMYWYRQDPGQGLRLIYYSQIVNDFQKGDIAEGYSVSREKKESFPLTVTSAQKNPTAFYLCARKMGTVSSNYGYTFGSGTRLTVV.

V is TRBV15 and J is TRBJ2-2; D is undetermined. The V gene's germline CDR1 is LNHNV and CDR2 YYDKDF (reference sequence). This CDR3 is 13 amino acids long. Trimming stripped 6 bases from V and 7 bases from J, with 12 bases between. CDR3 nucleotide sequence: TGTGCCACCAGAAGTAGGACCAACGGGGAGCTGTTTTTT. Translated, it gives CATRSRTNGELFF. Supplemented by reference TRBV15 and TRBJ2-2, the full variable domain reads DAMVIQNPRYQVTQFGKPVTLSCSQTLNHNVMYWYQQKSSQAPKLLFHYYDKDFNNEADTPDNFQSRRPNTSFCFLDIRSPGLGDTAMYLCATRSRTNGELFFGEGSRLTVL.

J is TRBJ2-2 and V is TRBV7-2; possibly TRBD2 for D (5 bases). CDR1 SGHTA and CDR2 FQGNSA come from the germline V gene. There are 16 residues in the CDR3. Trimming shortened V by 0 bases and J by 1 base, and 9 bases separated the two germline ends. The CDR3 DNA is TGTGCCAGCAGCTTAGCGCGACTAAAGAACACCGGGGAGCTGTTTTTT. This encodes CASSLARLKNTGELFF.

This CDR3 is CASSLDPSRMNTEAFF. The CDR3 DNA sequence: TGTGCCAGCAGCTTGGACCCATCGCGGATGAACACTGAAGCTTTCTTT. This chain links TRBV5-4 with TRBJ1-1; D is unresolved. The germline V gene encodes CDR1 SGHNT and CDR2 YYREEE (reference sequence). The CDR3 has 16 residues. Trimming removed 0 bases from V and 0 bases from J, with 12 bases in between.

This chain connects TRBV19 to TRBJ2-3; D is uncertain. The ends were cut back, 6 bases at V and 0 bases at J, with 13 bases in the middle. The CDR3 runs to 15 residues. The germline gives CDR1 LNHDA, CDR2 SQIVND (reference sequence). CDR3 sequence reads: CASRKVQVSTDTQYF. The CDR3 DNA sequence: TGTGCCAGTAGAAAAGTTCAAGTTAGCACAGATACGCAGTATTTT.

This clone was picked up one time. J is TRBJ1-1 and V is TRBV10-1; maybe TRBD1 (6 bases). CDR1 and CDR2 from the germline V gene are WNHNN and SYGVQD (reference sequence). Trimming cost V 0 bases and J 4 bases, with 12 bases left between them. The CDR3 is 15 amino acids. CDR3 region: CASSESNGGLTEAFF. The CDR3 nucleotides are TGCGCCAGCAGTGAGTCGAATGGGGGCCTCACTGAAGCTTTCTTT.